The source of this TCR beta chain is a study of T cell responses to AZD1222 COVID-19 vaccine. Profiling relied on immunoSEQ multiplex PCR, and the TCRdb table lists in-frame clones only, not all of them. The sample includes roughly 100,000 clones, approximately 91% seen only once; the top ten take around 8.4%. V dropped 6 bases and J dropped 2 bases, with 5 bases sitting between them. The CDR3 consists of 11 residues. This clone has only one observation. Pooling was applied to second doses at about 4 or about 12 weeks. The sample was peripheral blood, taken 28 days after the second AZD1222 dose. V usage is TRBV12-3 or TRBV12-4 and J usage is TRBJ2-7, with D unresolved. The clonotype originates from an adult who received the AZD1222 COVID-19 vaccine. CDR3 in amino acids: CASSPAYEQYF. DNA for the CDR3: TGTGCCAGCAGCCCGGCCTACGAGCAGTACTTC.